This TCR beta chain was obtained from a study of blood T cell repertoires in COVID-19. Study overall: T cells, B-cell-depleted T cells, or PBMCs supplied cDNA or gDNA.

Sequencing used immunoSEQ multiplex PCR; TCRdb keeps in-frame clones, though not all of them. The top ten clones hold about 15% of a sample with approximately 270,000 clones, more than 65% of them seen once. This CDR3 is built from 16 residues. Trimming pared 6 bases from V and 2 bases from J, leaving 17 bases between. Germline CDR1 and CDR2: MNHEY and SVGEGT. The source of this sequence is a person aged 70 to 85 with COVID-19, enrolled during active disease. The sequencing sample was made of peripheral blood. The genes are TRBV6-2 or TRBV6-3 and TRBJ1-3, with D possibly TRBD1 on 5 matching bases. CDR3 DNA sequence: TGTGCCAGCAGCCCTCTGGGGAGGGGAACTGGAAACACCATATATTTT. Residues: CASSPLGRGTGNTIYF.